This T cell receptor (beta chain) derives from a study of cytomegalovirus exposure and HLA in healthy donors (dated by TCRdb to the late 2010s). With regard to the full study: An earlier analysis of roughly 500 of the donors reported 250 to 350 Gb of sequence data and approximately 110 million unique TCR beta sequences from about 200 million T cells. Roughly 290 gigabases of sequencing data and roughly 80 million unique TCR sequences made up an early release that covered nearly 650 HLA-typed donors. Donor age, sex, ethnicity and CMV serostatus were collected together with the repertoire data. Along with the roughly 670-subject first cohort, a separate validation cohort of around 110 different subjects was used. All discovery cohort repertoires had been generated on a single sequencing platform. The number of donors typed differed by locus, with roughly 620-630 for A, B, C, DRB1 and DQB1, more than 500 for DQA1, some 570 for DPA1, and some 440 for DPB1. The study was designed to test whether signatures of past pathogen exposure could be identified by cataloging public T cell receptors. The T cell repertoires of 666 subjects were profiled by immunosequencing and related to cytomegalovirus serostatus. To predict cytomegalovirus infection status, the study combined high-throughput TCR immunosequencing, statistical association of individual TCRs with disease status, and machine learning. Both class I and class II loci were covered by HLA typing, at four-digit resolution. On average, roughly 240,000 unique TCR beta nucleotide sequences were sequenced per donor among about 400 genotyped donors of the cohort, with roughly a sixth of those sequences being non-productive. Because of strong linkage in the cohort, roughly 5 DR-DQ haplotypes were treated as single units for association and clustering. Rather than using new phenotypic data, the later analysis identified candidate immune exposures from TCR beta sequences and from how often those sequences occurred across donors. The genetic ancestry cluster associated with self-reported Caucasian donors included 65% to 90% of the approximately 410 genotyped donors. An earlier analysis of around 640 of the donors used high-throughput TCR beta sequencing to judge whether each TCR beta V gene segment behaved as functional or pseudogenic. A later analysis re-analyzed previously published TCR beta repertoires from 500 to 700 donors and added high-resolution HLA genotyping to study TCR occurrence patterns. A later genetic analysis took genome-wide SNP genotypes for about 55% of the 666 donors and used that subset as a discovery cohort. Results the study describes overall, beyond this receptor: Across donors, most TCR sequences were observed very rarely, whereas some public TCRs were present in many individuals. Immune exposure information for the cohort was limited to CMV serostatus. In a later analysis, most CMV-associated TCR beta chains were found to appear HLA-restricted, with HLA associations seemingly driven largely by CMV exposure. In this cohort, only TCR beta chains were sequenced, and detectable features were limited by the absence of alpha or paired-chain data. An association between a missense DCLRE1C variant and V-gene and J-gene trimming of TCR beta chains was found in a later genetic analysis and replicated in an independent cohort. A later analysis found that TCR association rates varied across HLA loci, with DRB1 alleles showing the most associated TCRs and HLA-C alleles the fewest. The sequencing pipeline was judged likely to have produced a cluster of highly shared sequence variants as a technical artifact. Because counts were too low, about 15 rarely observed V segments, including chromosome 9 orphons, were left out of the earlier analysis of 587 of the donors. An earlier analysis of approximately 600 of the donors showed that most TCR beta V segments appeared in productive rearrangements either about 87% or about 30% of the time, which broadly matched IMGT annotations. The authors suggested that the approach could potentially be generalized to other disease states and immunological phenotypes. Because the 87-base-pair reads could not distinguish some IMGT-functional V segments, including TRBV6-2 and TRBV6-3, those segments were excluded. A later analysis reported that several top co-occurrence clusters appeared linked to parvovirus B19, influenza, CMV and Epstein-Barr virus. When HLA alleles, especially DR and DQ, strongly co-occurred, attributing TCR associations to individual alleles was difficult. Because some donors lacked HLA typing at each locus, the association tests relied only on the typed subset. In both the original and validation cohorts, the classifier was reported to diagnose cytomegalovirus status with high specificity and sensitivity. In a later analysis, HLA-associated TCR beta chains were found to be more clonally expanded and to have lower generation probabilities than equally common non-associated chains. In a later analysis, about 17,000 TCR beta sequences were associated with specific HLA alleles at a false discovery rate of 0.05. Three of the identified cytomegalovirus-associated TCR beta chains were confirmed in vitro to be specific for cytomegalovirus antigens. A further reported finding was that TCR beta sequences accurately predicted the HLA-A and HLA-B alleles for most subjects in the first cohort. Linkage disequilibrium might explain the correlated functional status among segregating V segments, but an unknown experimental factor could not be excluded. In a later genetic analysis, fewer N-insertions in productive TCRs were reported among donors in an Asian-associated ancestry cluster than the approximately 670-donor mean. Roughly uniform sequencing depth across donors was assumed in presence/absence analyses, although this assumption may not hold. In the study, around 160 TCR beta chains were listed as associated with cytomegalovirus.

The library came from the immunoSEQ multiplex PCR assay. For the multiplex PCR, a mixture combining 60 forward primers for TCR Vbeta segments and 13 reverse primers for TCR Jbeta segments was used. The CDR3 region of rearranged TCR beta genes was amplified from genomic DNA by a multiplex PCR assay. Amplified TCR beta libraries were sequenced as 87-base-pair reads on the Illumina HiSeq System. The original pipeline was this. Across the 640 or so repertoires, a later analysis counted some 80 million unique TCR beta chains, roughly 11 million of which were shared by at least two donors. Raw reads were error-corrected and collapsed into unique sequences with a nearest-neighbor algorithm that merged closely related sequences to remove PCR and sequencing errors. V, D and J gene segments were assigned by aligning CDR3 sequences to IMGT reference sequences. Each retained sequence needed at least a six-nucleotide match to both a V gene segment and a J gene segment. A rearrangement was called productive if the CDR3 had no stop codons and remained in frame with V and J, and every other rearrangement was called non-productive. Following IMGT convention, CDR3 was defined as the stretch from the second conserved V-encoded cysteine up to the conserved J-encoded phenylalanine. In an earlier analysis of around 640 of the donors, sequences lacking an unambiguous match to a single V gene segment were excluded. An earlier analysis of around 600 of the donors classified V segments as functional when productive rearrangements were above 56.7% and as segregating when the standard deviation between donors was above 5%. A statistical classification framework was built for diagnosing cytomegalovirus status from the catalog of TCR beta chain sequences. In a later analysis, TCR nucleotide sequences were compared against IMGT/GENE-DB human TR gene sequences so that V and J genes could be assigned. Using the TCRdist pipeline, a later analysis assigned CDR3 sequences along with most-parsimonious VDJ recombination scenarios. In a later analysis, each TCR beta chain was defined by its CDR3 amino acid sequence together with its V-gene family, and reads lacking a unique V-gene family were excluded. In a later analysis, fewer than 650 highly shared, low-generation-probability nucleotide sequences were removed to address suspected cross-contamination and a sequencing artifact. A later analysis calculated a clonal expansion index for each public chain from normalized within-repertoire ranks of inferred template counts. A later analysis computed generation probabilities with a VDJ recombination model fitted to out-of-frame rearrangements, and checked the results against IGoR. In a later analysis, TCR-TCR, TCR-HLA and TCR-CMV co-occurrence was scored with hypergeometric tests, and a repertoire-size bias correction was applied to TCR pairs. A later analysis estimated false discovery rates by permuting HLA or CMV assignments 20 times. In a later analysis, co-occurring TCRs were grouped with DBSCAN, and TCRdist sequence similarity was added when clustering was performed within HLA-allele-positive subsets. For co-occurrence clustering, repertoires with fewer than 30,000 or more than 120,000 public chains were excluded, along with five or six repertoires with anomalous nucleotide sharing. Drawn from immuneACCESS, this table holds only the in-frame rearrangements with V and J called that TCRdb kept. Clones are partly lost; checked studies trace under half to an unresolved V gene and leave the rest unexplained. V and J calls and clone size come straight from that table; D and trimming were deduced from the DNA. This sample lists over 85,000 clones; about 90% were detected once. The ten top clones hold approximately 2% of the sample.

On this clone: Its antigen is unknown. Base qualities were left out, and no much larger clone turns up one base away.

Trimming removed 4 bases from V and 2 bases from J; the gene matches leave 16 bases unexplained. The CDR3 starts with the cysteine, ends with the phenylalanine, and has 18 residues. Only CDR3 DNA remains: 54 bases, in frame from the first base. Looking up the germline V gene (reference sequence) yields CDR1 PRHDT and CDR2 FYEKMQ. The cohort consisted of more than 650 healthy bone marrow donors. Cohort members were all nominally healthy when sampled, although unrecorded immune exposures were likely present. The donor tested CMV seronegative and was one of the 352 seronegative cohort members. Each donor provided a peripheral blood sample, and peripheral blood mononuclear cells were used for TCR beta sequencing. The Qiagen DNeasy Blood Extraction Kit was used to extract genomic DNA from the blood cell samples.

The rearranged chain carries TRBV13 and TRBJ2-7; 8 of the junction bases match TRBD2. This receptor was obtained from a middle-aged man in good health and CMV-seronegative. The sequenced sample was PBMCs. The CDR3 in this case is CASSSSGMRGDLTYEQYF. The bases read TGTGCCAGCAGCTCGTCCGGCATGCGGGGGGACCTGACCTACGAGCAGTACTTC.